A single T cell receptor beta chain is shown here with its context. The clone's antigen remains unknown. No much larger clonotype is one base removed from it; base qualities were not supplied. This sample was sequenced with an Illumina NovaSeq 6000. Using 5'RACE with constant-segment primers, TCRalpha and TCRbeta cDNA libraries were constructed, with sample barcodes and unique molecular identifiers added in the process. RNA was extracted from every sample with Trizol reagent. Libraries were amplified in two PCR steps, with a second sample barcode and Illumina TruSeq adapters added in the second step. Sequencing of libraries was performed on an Illumina NovaSeq with 2 x 150 bp paired-end reads. As for how the authors treated the data: With migec v1.2.7, reads were demultiplexed and then collapsed into UMI-guided consensus sequences. Using mixcr v2.1.11, UMI consensuses were aligned to TRA and TRB V and J templates and then assembled into clonotypes. Expanded or contracted clonotypes were those called significant by both edgeR and NoisET, with noise models trained on biological replicates. For edgeR calls, the thresholds were a false discovery rate-adjusted p below 0.01 and a log2 fold-change of 1. As an exploratory analysis of dynamics, PCA with hierarchical clustering was applied to max-normalized trajectories of the 1000 most abundant clonotypes. Separately sequenced CD4+ and CD8+ repertoires were used to assign the CD4 or CD8 phenotype of responding clones. TCRdb reworked the public reads: Q25 trimming with fastp, MiXCR clone assembly, productive beta chains retained. For every CDR3 protein sequence, its rows merge into one entry that carries the most common genes and DNA. The authors' filters were not applied to this entry. Here the sample has about 600,000 distinct CDR3 sequences; about 20% occur a single time. Roughly 9.1% of the sample is held by the ten biggest clonotypes.

Ficoll-Paque density gradient centrifugation was used to isolate PBMCs. These data originate in a study of T-cell memory formation after mild COVID-19 (dated by TCRdb to 2020 to 2023). Broadly, across the study: TCR sequence clusters from the two donors were largely donor specific. In a couple of donors, T-cell clones that expanded and contracted after mild COVID-19 were tracked by sequencing TCRalpha and TCRbeta repertoires over time. The cohort was made up of two young adult volunteers, one female and one male, who were previously healthy. Broader findings and caveats from the paper: Clones contracting from day 15 to 85 had balanced CD4/CD8 phenotypes, while a second wave expanding from day 15 to 37 was biased towards CD4+. Some responding clones were found in pre-infection memory, which suggests that pre-existing cross-reactive memory T cells took part in the SARS-CoV-2 response. The study included only two mild cases, and larger cohorts that include severe cases with pre-infection samples were judged to be necessary. Contracting CD4+ clones appeared mostly in the CM and EM memory subsets, whereas CD8+ clones were enriched in EMRA. SARS-CoV-2 specificity of the second-wave clones peaking on day 37 was not confirmed.

The receptor was derived from an adult woman who had mild COVID-19 (a few samples of this study predate the infection). The sample titles of this study are shuffled in the database, so cell type and time point are left out; the donor was told from shared clones. What was sequenced was PBMCs or a T cell subset sorted from them (not recorded which).

The CDR3 is CASSSLAGTPGNEQFF. The bases are TGTGCCAGCAGTTCACTAGCGGGTACCCCGGGCAATGAGCAGTTCTTC. The sequence links TRBV6-5 to TRBJ2-1, with TRBD2 matching 9 junction bases. Trimming removed 4 bases from V and 6 bases from J; the gene matches leave 10 bases unexplained. The CDR3 numbers 16 residues from cysteine through phenylalanine. The only DNA kept is the CDR3, 48 bases in frame from the first base. Looking up the germline V gene yields CDR1 MNHEY and CDR2 SVGAGI.